The source of this T cell receptor beta chain is a study of cytomegalovirus exposure and HLA in healthy donors. V was pared by 0 bases and J by 6 bases, with 9 bases between. The CDR3 totals 13 residues. Germline CDR1 SGHVS, CDR2 FNYEAQ. A single count supports this clone. 60 Vbeta and 13 Jbeta primers were used in PCR. Produced via immunoSEQ multiplex PCR; TCRdb's table is partial and in-frame only. The sample has around 200,000 clones, roughly 87% seen once; the top ten hold 1.5% to 2%. The receptor was isolated from a man aged 50-60 years in good health and CMV-seronegative. The chain recombines TRBV7-6 with TRBJ2-7; tentative D call: TRBD2 (6 bases). Material: PBMCs. The chain's CDR3 is CASSLAPGGEQYF. The CDR3 region has the DNA TGTGCCAGCAGCTTAGCGCCCGGGGGCGAGCAGTACTTC.